The rows below give T cell receptor beta chains drawn from one sample of a study of OX40 agonist ivuxolimab in advanced cancers. Here immunoSEQ multiplex PCR was the method, and the copy in TCRdb shows in-frame clones only, minus some. Here the sample spans 60,000 to 80,000 clones, roughly 80% being singletons. The sample in question was CD4+ or CD8+ T cells sorted from blood, obtained in a trial of the OX40 agonist ivuxolimab. The origin of the receptors is an adult with an advanced solid tumor such as melanoma, head and neck, liver or kidney cancer. Each CDR3 is given without its conserved first and last residue.

v_call	cdr3_aa
TRBV19	ASTQTGGRRQPQH
TRBV7-9	ASSQVGEANYGYT
TRBV5-4	ASALVGGNYGYT
TRBV15	ATSRDREGPNTGELF
TRBV30	AWSDPKGEQF
TRBV2	ASSRDRTDEGYT
TRBV30	AWMQGVGSYGYT
TRBV6-1	AGGQTNNSPLH
TRBV7-9	ASSPREVGNTEAF
TRBV29-1	SAQGQGGGNTIY
TRBV6-1	ASSALADTSYEQY
TRBV2	ASRTDLRDERQF
TRBV19	ASGSNQPQH
TRBV7-2	ASSPPGSWTIY
TRBV5-5	ASRRLAGVSNEQF
TRBV29-1	SVGALALGNEQF
TRBV7-8	ASSLGPVLAGEYNEQF
TRBV11-3	ASSLGPDRSGYGYT
TRBV7-3	ASSSSGTGYANTEAF
TRBV7-8	ASSPLRRGDSPLH
TRBV7-9	ASSPPRFAGGGNQPQH
TRBV7-2	ASSGGTANYGYT
TRBV6-6	ASRDGTGGNTIY
TRBV6-4	ASSDRTAYEQY
TRBV27	ASSLNYRGRGYEQY
TRBV30	AWKATGELF
TRBV6-5	ASKTDRNTEAF
TRBV11-1	ASSYMDRALSPLH
TRBV7-6	ASSNPGQGRDEQF
TRBV25-1	ASSAPGGGRSYEQY
TRBV6-6	ASSYSSISNYGYT